This T cell receptor beta chain was found in a study of PD-1 blockade in mismatch repair-deficient tumors. Method: immunoSEQ multiplex PCR; TCRdb's copy keeps in-frame clones and lacks some. Of 100,000 to 150,000 clones in the sample, more than 85% are singletons; the top ten hold roughly 14%. Mismatch repair deficiency was confirmed in all patients, by PCR or immunohistochemistry. The material was peripheral blood, obtained 44 weeks after starting pembrolizumab. The source of this sequence is an adult with mismatch repair-deficient cancer.

Here the CDR3 reads CASSEVIPYEQYF. The CDR3 region has the DNA TGTGCCAGCAGTGAAGTAATCCCTTACGAGCAGTACTTC. The rearrangement joins TRBV6-1 to TRBJ2-7; no reliable D call. This CDR3 has 13 residues. Trimming removed 1 base from V and 4 bases from J, with 8 bases in between. Germline V gene lookup returns CDR1 MNHNS and CDR2 SASEGT.